This T cell receptor beta chain is drawn from a study of patients with pleural tuberculosis. Deletions cut 5 bases from V and 4 bases from J, with 14 bases between. The CDR3 runs to 14 residues. Germline-derived CDR1 and CDR2 are LNHDA and SQIVND (reference sequence). This clonotype was found many times. TCRdb re-called the reads through MiXCR, storing one row per CDR3 protein. The data show tens of thousands of distinct CDR3 sequences, with roughly 18% seen just once and roughly 4% held by the top ten. The sample consisted of peripheral blood. The source of this sequence is a human donor with pleural tuberculosis. The chain combines TRBV19 with TRBJ1-1; no clear D gene. The CDR3 spells CASSPRLDRTEAFF. DNA for the CDR3: TGTGCCAGTAGTCCCCGGCTGGATCGCACTGAAGCTTTCTTT.